This T cell receptor (beta chain) is drawn from a study of CD8 T cells in Susac syndrome. V was shortened by 9 bases and J by 9 bases, with 20 bases between the two germline ends. The CDR3 is made up of 13 amino acids. Germline values: CDR1 LNHDA, CDR2 SQIVND (reference sequence). Random hexamers were used to reverse transcribe 0.5 to 1 ug of RNA. TCRdb called the immunoSEQ multiplex PCR reads again in MiXCR, with one record for every CDR3 protein. Of under 70,000 distinct CDR3 sequences in the sample, just under 95% were seen once. The sample was CD8+ T cells from PBMCs. V and J are TRBV19 and TRBJ1-2; no firm D call. The receptor was derived from a human donor with Susac syndrome. The CDR3 region has the DNA TGTGCCAGGGGCGAAGGTGCTATAAAGAGCTACACCTTC. This translates into CARGEGAIKSYTF.